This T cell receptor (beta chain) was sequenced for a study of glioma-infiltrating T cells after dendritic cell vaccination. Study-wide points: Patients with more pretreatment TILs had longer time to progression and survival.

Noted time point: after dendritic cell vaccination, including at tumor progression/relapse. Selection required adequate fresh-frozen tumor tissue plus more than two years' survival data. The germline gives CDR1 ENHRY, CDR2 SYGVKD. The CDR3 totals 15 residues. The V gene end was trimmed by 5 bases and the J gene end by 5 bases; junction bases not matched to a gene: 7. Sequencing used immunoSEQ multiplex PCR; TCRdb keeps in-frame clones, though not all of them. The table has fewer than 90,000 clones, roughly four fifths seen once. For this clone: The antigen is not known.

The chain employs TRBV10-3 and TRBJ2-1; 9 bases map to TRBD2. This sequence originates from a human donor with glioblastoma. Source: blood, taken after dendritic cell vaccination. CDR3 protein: CAISLLAGENNEQFF. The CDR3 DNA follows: TGTGCCATCAGTCTATTAGCGGGGGAAAACAATGAGCAGTTCTTC.